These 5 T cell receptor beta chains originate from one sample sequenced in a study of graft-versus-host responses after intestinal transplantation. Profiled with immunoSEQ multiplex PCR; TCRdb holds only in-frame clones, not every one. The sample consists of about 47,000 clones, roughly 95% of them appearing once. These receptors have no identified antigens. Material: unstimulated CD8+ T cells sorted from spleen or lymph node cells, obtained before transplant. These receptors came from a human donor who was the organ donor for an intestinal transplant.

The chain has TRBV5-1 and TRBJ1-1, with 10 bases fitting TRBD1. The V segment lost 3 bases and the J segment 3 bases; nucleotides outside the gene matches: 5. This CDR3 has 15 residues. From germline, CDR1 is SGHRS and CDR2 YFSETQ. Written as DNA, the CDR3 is TGCGCCAGCAGCTCGCCGGACAGGGGGTACACTGAAGCTTTCTTT. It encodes CASSSPDRGYTEAFF.

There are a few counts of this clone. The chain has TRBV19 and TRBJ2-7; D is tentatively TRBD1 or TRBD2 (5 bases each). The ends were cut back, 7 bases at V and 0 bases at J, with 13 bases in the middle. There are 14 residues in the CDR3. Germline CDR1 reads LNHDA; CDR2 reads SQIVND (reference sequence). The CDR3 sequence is CASTKRDGSYEQYF. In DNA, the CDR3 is TGTGCCAGTACAAAAAGGGACGGCTCCTACGAGCAGTACTTC.

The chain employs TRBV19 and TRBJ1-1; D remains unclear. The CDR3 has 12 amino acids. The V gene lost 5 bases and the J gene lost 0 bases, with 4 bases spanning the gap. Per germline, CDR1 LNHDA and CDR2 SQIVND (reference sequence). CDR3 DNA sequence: TGTGCCAGTAGTGCGGTGAACACTGAAGCTTTCTTT. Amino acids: CASSAVNTEAFF.

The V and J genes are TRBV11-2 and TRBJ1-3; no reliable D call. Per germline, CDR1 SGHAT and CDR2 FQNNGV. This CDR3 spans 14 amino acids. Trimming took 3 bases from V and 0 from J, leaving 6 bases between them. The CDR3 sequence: CASSFSSSGNTIYF. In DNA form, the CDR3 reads TGTGCCAGCAGCTTCTCCTCCTCTGGAAACACCATATATTTT.

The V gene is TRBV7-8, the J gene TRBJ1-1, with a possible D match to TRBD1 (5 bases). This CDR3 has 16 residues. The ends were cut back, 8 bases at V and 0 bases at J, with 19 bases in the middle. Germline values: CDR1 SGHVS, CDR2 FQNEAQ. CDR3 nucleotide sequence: TGTGCCAGCCTCCGGGGGGGTAGTTATATGAACACTGAAGCTTTCTTT. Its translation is CASLRGGSYMNTEAFF.